This entry describes one TCR beta chain. The antigen it binds to is not known. The protocol used for the library was the immunoSEQ multiplex PCR assay. For the multiplex PCR, a mixture combining 60 forward primers for TCR Vbeta segments and 13 reverse primers for TCR Jbeta segments was used. The CDR3 region of rearranged TCR beta genes was amplified from genomic DNA by a multiplex PCR assay. The amplified TCR beta libraries were sequenced on the Illumina HiSeq System as 87-base-pair reads. In the source study's methods: Across the roughly 670 repertoires, a later analysis counted tens of millions of unique TCR beta chains, roughly 11 million of which were shared by at least two donors. A nearest-neighbor algorithm error-corrected the raw reads and collapsed the reads into unique sequences, merging closely related sequences to remove PCR and sequencing errors. Alignment of CDR3 sequences to IMGT reference sequences was used to assign V, D and J gene segments. For a sequence to be retained, a match of at least six nucleotides to both a V gene segment and a J gene segment was required. Rearrangements were called productive when the CDR3 lacked stop codons and stayed in frame with V and J; all others were non-productive. CDR3 was defined according to IMGT convention as the region running from the second conserved V-encoded cysteine to the conserved J-encoded phenylalanine. The earlier analysis of some 580 of the donors excluded any sequence lacking an unambiguous match to a single V gene segment. An earlier analysis of 500 to 600 of the donors classified V segments as functional when productive rearrangements were above 56.7% and as segregating when the standard deviation between donors was above 5%. A statistical classification framework was developed to diagnose cytomegalovirus status using the catalog of TCR beta chain sequences. In a later analysis, V and J genes were assigned by comparing TCR nucleotide sequences against IMGT/GENE-DB human TR gene sequences. Using the TCRdist pipeline, a later analysis assigned CDR3 sequences along with most-parsimonious VDJ recombination scenarios. In a later analysis, each TCR beta chain was defined by its CDR3 amino acid sequence together with its V-gene family, and reads without a unique V-gene family were excluded. As a way to deal with suspected cross-contamination and a sequencing artifact, a later analysis dropped 450 to 700 nucleotide sequences that were highly shared and had low generation probability. For each public chain, a later analysis derived a clonal expansion index from normalized ranks of inferred template counts within each repertoire. In a later analysis, generation probabilities were computed with a VDJ recombination model fitted to out-of-frame rearrangements, and the resulting probabilities were checked against IGoR. In a later analysis, hypergeometric tests were used to score TCR-TCR, TCR-HLA and TCR-CMV co-occurrence, with a repertoire-size bias correction applied to TCR pairs. In a later analysis, false discovery rates were estimated by permuting HLA or CMV assignments 20 times. In a later analysis, co-occurring TCRs were grouped with DBSCAN, and TCRdist sequence similarity was added when clustering was performed within HLA-allele-positive subsets. Repertoires with fewer than 30,000 or more than 120,000 public chains, plus five repertoires with anomalous nucleotide sharing, were excluded from co-occurrence clustering. TCRdb holds this immuneACCESS table with in-frame rearrangements only. Some clones are missing; in checked studies, unresolved V genes explain under half, and the rest has no known cause. Clone size and the V and J calls come from that table; the DNA yielded D and trimming. The sample table includes 150,000 to 250,000 clones. The ten largest clones add up to 0.65% to 0.75% of the sample.

This specimen belongs to a study of cytomegalovirus exposure and HLA in healthy donors (dated by TCRdb to about 2017). Background for the entire study: An earlier analysis of several hundred of the donors reported 250 to 350 Gb of sequence data and 95 million to 140 million unique TCR beta sequences obtained from around 170 million T cells. An early release covering more than 500 HLA-typed donors comprised about 310 gigabases of sequencing data and 65 million to 100 million unique TCR sequences. Among the roughly 400 genotyped donors, approximately 82% belonged to the genetic ancestry cluster associated with self-reported Caucasian donors. The aim of the study was to test whether cataloging public T cell receptors could identify signatures of past pathogen exposure. Using immunosequencing, the study profiled T cell repertoires from about 610 subjects and related those repertoires to cytomegalovirus serostatus. Besides the first cohort of about 730 subjects, a separate validation cohort made up of 95 to 150 different subjects was used. To predict cytomegalovirus infection status, the study brought together high-throughput TCR immunosequencing, statistical association of individual TCRs with disease status, and machine learning. A later analysis re-analyzed previously published TCR beta repertoires from several hundred donors and added high-resolution HLA genotyping to study TCR occurrence patterns. In the later analysis, no new phenotypic data were used to find candidate immune exposures; instead, reliance was placed on TCR beta sequences and their occurrence across donors. An earlier analysis of several hundred of the donors used high-throughput TCR beta sequencing to judge whether each TCR beta V gene segment behaved as functional or pseudogenic. Alongside the repertoire data, information on donor age, sex, ethnicity and CMV serostatus was compiled. A later genetic analysis used genome-wide SNP genotypes for 398 of the 666 donors, treating that subset as a discovery cohort. Every repertoire in the discovery cohort had been generated on one and the same sequencing platform. HLA typing covered class I and class II loci at four-digit resolution. The number of typed donors differed by locus: about 620-630 for A, B, C, DRB1 and DQB1; 522 for DQA1; approximately 600 for DPA1; and about 470 for DPB1. Roughly five DR-DQ haplotypes were handled as single units for association and clustering, since linkage in the cohort was strong. On average, around 240,000 unique TCR beta nucleotide sequences were sequenced per donor among a few hundred genotyped donors of the cohort, with 15% to 20% of those sequences being non-productive.

The junction carries 21 bases between V and J, which are trimmed by 4 bases and 0 bases respectively. The CDR3 goes from the cysteine to the phenylalanine over 18 residues. Of all the DNA, just the CDR3 is kept, 54 bases in frame from base 1. CDR1 and CDR2 were assigned from the germline V gene as SGHRS and YFSETQ. Results and caveats for the whole study, not just this receptor: The classifier was reported to diagnose cytomegalovirus status with high specificity and sensitivity in both the original cohort and the validation cohort. Because the 87-base-pair reads could not distinguish some IMGT-functional V segments, including TRBV6-2 and TRBV6-3, those segments were excluded. An association between a missense DCLRE1C variant and V-gene and J-gene trimming of TCR beta chains was found in a later genetic analysis and replicated in an independent cohort. Linkage disequilibrium might explain the correlated functional status among segregating V segments, but an unknown experimental factor could not be ruled out. Most TCR sequences were seen in very few donors, while some public TCRs were found in many individuals. Broadly in line with IMGT annotations, most TCR beta V segments showed up in productive rearrangements about 87% or about 30% of the time in an earlier analysis of a few hundred of the donors. A later genetic analysis reported fewer N-insertions in productive TCRs among donors in an Asian-associated ancestry cluster than the roughly 700-donor mean. It was suggested by the authors that the approach could potentially be generalized to other disease states and immunological phenotypes. Because HLA typing was unavailable for some donors at each locus, only the typed subset was used in association tests. A later analysis found that HLA-associated TCR beta chains were more clonally expanded and had lower generation probabilities than equally common non-associated chains. CMV serostatus was the only immune exposure information available for the cohort. In a later analysis, several top co-occurrence clusters were reported to appear linked to parvovirus B19, influenza, CMV and Epstein-Barr virus. Presence/absence analyses assumed roughly uniform sequencing depth across donors, an assumption that may not hold. A later analysis found that most CMV-associated TCR beta chains appeared HLA-restricted, with HLA associations seemingly driven largely by CMV exposure. In this cohort, only TCR beta chains were sequenced, and detectable features were limited by the absence of alpha or paired-chain data. Three of the identified cytomegalovirus-associated TCR beta chains were confirmed in vitro to be specific for cytomegalovirus antigens. Specific HLA alleles were associated with 16,951 TCR beta sequences at a false discovery rate of 0.05 in a later analysis. Strong co-occurrence of HLA alleles, especially DR and DQ, made assigning TCR associations to individual alleles difficult. In a later analysis, TCR association rates were found to vary across HLA loci, with the most associated TCRs seen for DRB1 alleles and the fewest for HLA-C alleles. The study listed 150 to 200 TCR beta chains as associated with cytomegalovirus. A group of highly shared sequence variants was considered likely to be a technical artifact of the sequencing pipeline. The earlier analysis of about 600 of the donors excluded some 16 rarely observed V segments, including chromosome 9 orphons, because counts were too low. A further reported finding was that TCR beta sequences accurately predicted the HLA-A and HLA-B alleles for most subjects in the first cohort.

The cohort was made up of approximately 700 healthy bone marrow donors. All cohort members were sampled while nominally healthy, although unrecorded immune exposures were likely present. The donor tested CMV seronegative and was one of the 352 seronegative cohort members. A peripheral blood sample was collected from each donor, and TCR beta sequencing was performed on peripheral blood mononuclear cells. The Qiagen DNeasy Blood Extraction Kit was used to extract genomic DNA from the blood cell samples. Sample: PBMCs. The chain is encoded by TRBV5-1 joined to TRBJ2-3; a weak D assignment points to TRBD2 (7 bases agree). This TCR was recovered from a boy aged 5 to 17 in good health and CMV-seronegative. The DNA is TGCGCCAGCAGCCCCCAGGGGCGGGGGCAACCTAGCACAGATACGCAGTATTTT. Its protein is CASSPQGRGQPSTDTQYF.